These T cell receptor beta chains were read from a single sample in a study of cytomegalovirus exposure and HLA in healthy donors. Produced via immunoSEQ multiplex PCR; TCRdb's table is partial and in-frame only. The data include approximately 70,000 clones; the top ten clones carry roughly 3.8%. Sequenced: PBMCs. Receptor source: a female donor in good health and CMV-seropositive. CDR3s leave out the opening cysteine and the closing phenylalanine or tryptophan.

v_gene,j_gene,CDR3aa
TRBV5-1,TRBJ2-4,ASSLVWSAGGAKNIQY
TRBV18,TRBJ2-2,ASSPPGGLAFTGELF
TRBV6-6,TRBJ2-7,ASSSFSYEQY
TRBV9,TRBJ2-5,ASSATSGGVQETQY
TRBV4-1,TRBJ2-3,ASSQDSADTQY
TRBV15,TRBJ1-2,ATSRGQGEGYT
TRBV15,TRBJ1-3,ATSRDRGTGSGNTIY
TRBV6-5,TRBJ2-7,ASSSVSGTAYEQY
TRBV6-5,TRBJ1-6,ASSYWAGTVGSPLH
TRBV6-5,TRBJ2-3,ASSYQQRGADTQY
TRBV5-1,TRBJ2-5,ASSLDGSIQETQY
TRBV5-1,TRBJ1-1,ASSLSFFGSTMNTEAF
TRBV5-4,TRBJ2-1,ASSWRHRAYNEQF
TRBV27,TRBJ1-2,ASSPGQGYGYT
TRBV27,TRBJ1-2,ASSSTGFHYGYT
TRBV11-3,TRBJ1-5,ASSPDRGVNSNQPQH
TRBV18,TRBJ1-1,ASSPPVKSTEAF
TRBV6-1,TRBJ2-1,ASRENYNEQF
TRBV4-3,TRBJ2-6,ASRSYRVSGANVLT
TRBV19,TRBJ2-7,ASSMTGSYEQY
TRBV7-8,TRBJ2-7,ASSPRPWTGNEQY
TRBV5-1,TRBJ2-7,ASSRGQESSYEQY
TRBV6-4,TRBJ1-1,ASSDSSRGRTEAF
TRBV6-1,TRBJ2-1,ASSEPGQGFVEQF
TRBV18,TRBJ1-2,ASSPEHRTSGYT
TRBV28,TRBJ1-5,ASSLTRAEQPQH
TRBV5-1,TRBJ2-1,ASSLGSGTYNEQF